This is a list of T cell receptor beta chains from one sample in a study of blood T cell repertoires in COVID-19. Generated by immunoSEQ multiplex PCR, the TCRdb table keeps only in-frame clones and is missing some. The data hold around 270,000 clones, with around 89% observed a single time. Specimen: peripheral blood. The receptors originated from a man aged 35-49 years with acute or convalescent COVID-19. CDR3s include the opening cysteine and the closing phenylalanine or tryptophan. Fields, in order: V gene, clone size, D gene, J gene, CDR3 protein. D genes are given only for firm matches. Clone size appears in some rows only: once, few, many, or a class for an expanded clone.

V gene: TRBV2
clone size: .
D gene: .
J gene: TRBJ1-5
CDR3 protein: CASRQGTEQPQHF

V gene: TRBV21-1
clone size: once
D gene: .
J gene: TRBJ1-2
CDR3 protein: CASSEQLYGYTF

V gene: TRBV5-6
clone size: .
D gene: TRBD1
J gene: TRBJ1-2
CDR3 protein: CASSPGDRDNYGYTF

V gene: TRBV6-6
clone size: many
D gene: .
J gene: TRBJ1-2
CDR3 protein: CASSLQGNYGYTF

V gene: TRBV5-4
clone size: .
D gene: .
J gene: TRBJ2-7
CDR3 protein: CASSLRGNYEQYF

V gene: TRBV6-5
clone size: .
D gene: .
J gene: TRBJ1-5
CDR3 protein: CATLPRPGGNQPQHF

V gene: TRBV5-5
clone size: .
D gene: .
J gene: TRBJ1-2
CDR3 protein: CASSLKLYGYTF

V gene: TRBV19
clone size: .
D gene: .
J gene: TRBJ1-2
CDR3 protein: CASSIGGGSYGYTF

V gene: TRBV2
clone size: .
D gene: TRBD1
J gene: TRBJ2-4
CDR3 protein: CASILTGVARSIQYF

V gene: TRBV5-1
clone size: .
D gene: TRBD1
J gene: TRBJ2-6
CDR3 protein: CASSLLQGAGANVLTF

V gene: TRBV6-5
clone size: .
D gene: TRBD1
J gene: TRBJ2-1
CDR3 protein: CATQGQTGRDNEQFF

V gene: TRBV6-5
clone size: .
D gene: .
J gene: TRBJ1-1
CDR3 protein: CASQRANTEAFF

V gene: TRBV5-1
clone size: .
D gene: TRBD2
J gene: TRBJ2-2
CDR3 protein: CASSLAGGENTGELFF

V gene: TRBV5-5
clone size: .
D gene: .
J gene: TRBJ2-7
CDR3 protein: CASSLAWRGGEQYF

V gene: TRBV5-6
clone size: .
D gene: TRBD1
J gene: TRBJ1-1
CDR3 protein: CASSPHDREGTEAFF

V gene: TRBV3-1/TRBV3-2
clone size: .
D gene: .
J gene: TRBJ2-3
CDR3 protein: CASSQRGLGDTQYF

V gene: TRBV12-3/TRBV12-4
clone size: .
D gene: .
J gene: TRBJ1-1
CDR3 protein: CASNLNSLHEAFF

V gene: TRBV2
clone size: .
D gene: .
J gene: TRBJ2-7
CDR3 protein: CASSDGYGQYEQYF

V gene: TRBV28
clone size: .
D gene: .
J gene: TRBJ1-1
CDR3 protein: CASSPLGGARTEAFF

V gene: TRBV2
clone size: .
D gene: .
J gene: TRBJ2-2
CDR3 protein: CASRGQGTPTGELFF

V gene: TRBV7-2
clone size: .
D gene: .
J gene: TRBJ2-2
CDR3 protein: CASSLSLGAGELFF

V gene: TRBV15
clone size: .
D gene: .
J gene: TRBJ2-2
CDR3 protein: CATSRDLPVNTGELFF

V gene: TRBV6-6
clone size: .
D gene: .
J gene: TRBJ2-1
CDR3 protein: CASRRTAISYNEQFF

V gene: TRBV6-6
clone size: .
D gene: .
J gene: TRBJ2-2
CDR3 protein: CASSSRGGNTGELFF

V gene: TRBV2
clone size: .
D gene: TRBD2
J gene: TRBJ2-7
CDR3 protein: CASSWGGAREQYF